This T cell receptor beta chain was identified during a study of T cells in Graves' hyperthyroidism and ophthalmopathy. For the study at large: Blood from the periphery was taken at initial diagnosis, before any treatment.

TCR beta CDR3 region amplification was performed from RNA transcripts. In the first-round RT-PCR of the TCR CDR3, the HTBI primer set was used. TCRdb itself ran the multiplex PCR reads through MiXCR, one entry per CDR3 protein. The sample carries about half a million distinct CDR3 sequences, around 21% recorded once. This clonotype was recorded at least ten times. CDR3 length: 13 residues. With V trimmed by 4 bases and J by 4 bases, 4 bases remained unmatched. The germline CDR1 and CDR2 sequences are PRHDT and FYEKMQ (reference sequence). The chain uses TRBV13 and TRBJ2-7; TRBD2 matches at 7 bases. The source of this sequence is a man aged 18 to 30 with Graves' hyperthyroidism. Sequenced material: blood. CDR3 nucleotides: TGTGCCAGCAGCTCCAGGGAGGGGTACGAGCAGTACTTC. Encoded protein: CASSSREGYEQYF.